This T cell receptor (beta chain) was found in a study of T cells in Graves' hyperthyroidism and ophthalmopathy. Overall study results and limits: Among thyroid clonotypes expanded above 0.001, most also appeared in blood. Ophthalmopathy cases were set apart from stable hyperthyroidism by a 13 V-J model. Model predictions of ophthalmopathy came a median roughly 6.4 months before onset.

A Clinical Activity Score of at least 3, a NOSPECS grade of at least 4 and a duration under 3 months were recorded in the ophthalmopathy patients. The CDR3 covers 15 residues. Trimming took off 3 bases at V and 0 bases at J, with 12 bases between the two ends. Germline V gene data show CDR1 as DFQATT and CDR2 as SNEGSKA (reference sequence). Amplification of TCR beta CDR3 regions used RNA as the template. A set of HTBI primers served as the primers for a first-round RT-PCR of the TCR CDR3. MiXCR, run by TCRdb on the multiplex PCR reads, gives a single entry per CDR3 protein. The sample contains roughly 290,000 distinct CDR3 sequences, approximately 15% of which appear only once. This clonotype was observed many times. Its antigen is currently unknown.

The source material was blood. The receptor comes from a woman aged 55-75 years with Graves' ophthalmopathy. The genes are TRBV20-1 and TRBJ2-1; no firm D call. CDR3 sequence reads: CSARETLSSYNEQFF. The CDR3 region has the DNA TGCAGTGCTAGGGAAACTTTGAGCTCCTACAATGAGCAGTTCTTC.